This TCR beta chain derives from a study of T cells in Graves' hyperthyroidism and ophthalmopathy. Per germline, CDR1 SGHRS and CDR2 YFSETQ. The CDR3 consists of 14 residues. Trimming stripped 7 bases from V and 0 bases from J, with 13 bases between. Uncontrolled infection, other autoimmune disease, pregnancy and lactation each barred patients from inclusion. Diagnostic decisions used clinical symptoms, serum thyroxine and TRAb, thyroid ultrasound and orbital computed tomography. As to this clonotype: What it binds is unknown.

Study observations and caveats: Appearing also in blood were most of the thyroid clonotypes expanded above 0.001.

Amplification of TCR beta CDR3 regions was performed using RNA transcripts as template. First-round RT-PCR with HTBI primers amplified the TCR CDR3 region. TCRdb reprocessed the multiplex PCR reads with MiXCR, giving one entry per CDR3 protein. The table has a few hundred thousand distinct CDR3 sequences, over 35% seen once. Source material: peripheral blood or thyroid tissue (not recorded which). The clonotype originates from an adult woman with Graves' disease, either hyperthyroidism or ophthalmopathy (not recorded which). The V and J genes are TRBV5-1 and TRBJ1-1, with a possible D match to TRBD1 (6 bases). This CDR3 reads CASGEDSLNTEAFF. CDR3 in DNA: TGCGCCAGCGGCGAGGACAGCTTGAACACTGAAGCTTTCTTT.